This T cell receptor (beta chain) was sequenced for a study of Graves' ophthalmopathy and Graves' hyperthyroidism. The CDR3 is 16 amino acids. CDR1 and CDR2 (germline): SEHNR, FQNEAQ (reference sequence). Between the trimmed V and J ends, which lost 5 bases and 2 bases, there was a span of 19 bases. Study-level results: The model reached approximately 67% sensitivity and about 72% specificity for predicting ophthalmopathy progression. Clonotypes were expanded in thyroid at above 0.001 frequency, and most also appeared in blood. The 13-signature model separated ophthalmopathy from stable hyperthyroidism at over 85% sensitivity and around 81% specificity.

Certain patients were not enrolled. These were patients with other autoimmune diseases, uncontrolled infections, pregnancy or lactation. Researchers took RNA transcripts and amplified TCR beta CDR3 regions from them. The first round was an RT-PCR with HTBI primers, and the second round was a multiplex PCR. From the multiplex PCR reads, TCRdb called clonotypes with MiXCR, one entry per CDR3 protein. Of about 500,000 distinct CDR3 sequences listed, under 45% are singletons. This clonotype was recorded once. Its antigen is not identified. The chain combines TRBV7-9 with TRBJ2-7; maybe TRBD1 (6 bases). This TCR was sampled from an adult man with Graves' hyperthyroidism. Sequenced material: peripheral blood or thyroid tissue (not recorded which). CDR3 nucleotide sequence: TGTGCCAGCAGCCCCTTACCACAGGGTCCGCCCTACGAGCAGTACTTC. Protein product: CASSPLPQGPPYEQYF.